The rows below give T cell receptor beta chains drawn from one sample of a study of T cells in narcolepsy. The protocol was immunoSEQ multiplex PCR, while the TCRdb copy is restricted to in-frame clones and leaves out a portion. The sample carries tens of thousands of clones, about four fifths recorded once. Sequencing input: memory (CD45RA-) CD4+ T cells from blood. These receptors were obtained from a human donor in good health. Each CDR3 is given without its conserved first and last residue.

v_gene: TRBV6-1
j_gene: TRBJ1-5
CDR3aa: ASSEVFSGGNQPQH

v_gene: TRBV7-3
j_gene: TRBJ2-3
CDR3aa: ASSPGGSGMSTDTQY

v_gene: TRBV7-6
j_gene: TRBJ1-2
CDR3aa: ASSPTGNYGYT

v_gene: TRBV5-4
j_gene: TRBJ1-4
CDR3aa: ASSLGTDPNNEKLF

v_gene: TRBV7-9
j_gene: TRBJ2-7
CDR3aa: ASSSGDTGRAYEQY

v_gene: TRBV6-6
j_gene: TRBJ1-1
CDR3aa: ASSSTILNTEAF

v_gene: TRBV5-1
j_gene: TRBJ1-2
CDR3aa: ASSLLGPLDGYT

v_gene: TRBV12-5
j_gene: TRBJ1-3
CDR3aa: ASGSPAGAGNTIY

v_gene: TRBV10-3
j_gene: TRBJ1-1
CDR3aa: AISVQGNTEAF

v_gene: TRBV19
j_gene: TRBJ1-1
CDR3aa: ASSPDLMNTEAF

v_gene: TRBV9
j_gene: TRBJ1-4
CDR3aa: ASSVAGNNEKLF

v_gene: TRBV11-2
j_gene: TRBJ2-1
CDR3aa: ASSEGTSGVHNEQF

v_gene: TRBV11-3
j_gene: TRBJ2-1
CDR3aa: ASSLESGAGGRSNEQF

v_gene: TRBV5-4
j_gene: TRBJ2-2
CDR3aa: ASSGLAGGGNTGELF

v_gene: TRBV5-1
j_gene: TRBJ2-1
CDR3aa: ASSYYPGRDNEQF

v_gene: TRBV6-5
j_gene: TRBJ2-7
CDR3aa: ASSYIHSSGYEQY

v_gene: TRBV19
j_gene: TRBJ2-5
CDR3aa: ASSIEPRWETQY

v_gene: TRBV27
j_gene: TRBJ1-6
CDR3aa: ASSRRPGGNSPLH

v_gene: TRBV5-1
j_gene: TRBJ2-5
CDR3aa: ASKDWGAGETQY

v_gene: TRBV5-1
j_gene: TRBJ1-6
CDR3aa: ASSGTNSPLH

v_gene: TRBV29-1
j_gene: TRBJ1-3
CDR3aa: SVVAGGNTIY

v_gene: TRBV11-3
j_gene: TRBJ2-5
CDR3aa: ASSSYRIQETQY

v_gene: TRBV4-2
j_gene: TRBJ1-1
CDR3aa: ASSPGDREGITEAF

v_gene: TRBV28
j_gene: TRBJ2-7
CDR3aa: ASSYADRRSYEQY

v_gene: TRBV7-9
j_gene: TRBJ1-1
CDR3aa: ASSLGRTLMNTEAF

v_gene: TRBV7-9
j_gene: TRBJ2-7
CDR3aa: ASSRVEGGEQY